Reported below is one T cell receptor beta chain. Its cognate antigen has yet to be identified. Within one base of it there is no much larger clone, and no base qualities were kept. These data belong to a study of OX40 agonist ivuxolimab in advanced cancers. With respect to the entire study: Ivuxolimab was a fully human IgG2 agonistic monoclonal antibody targeting the costimulatory receptor OX40 (CD134). A male proportion of under 85% and a mean age of approximately 58 years, ranging from roughly 20 to 80, were recorded for the dose-escalation cohort. Patients were allowed to have had prior anti-PD-1, anti-PD-L1 or anti-CTLA-4 therapy, and 40% of the dose-escalation patients had previously received checkpoint inhibitors. Of the approximately 50 dose-escalation patients, hepatocellular carcinoma was present in 19, melanoma in around 15, renal cell carcinoma in 9 and head and neck cancer in 9. Partial responses occurred in three dose-escalation patients: two with cutaneous melanoma and one with hepatocellular carcinoma. Intravenous ivuxolimab was administered to patients every 2 weeks at six dose levels: 0.01, 0.1, 0.3, 1.5, 3 and 10 mg/kg. The paper reports the monotherapy dose-escalation portion (N = 52 patients) of the phase I ivuxolimab trial. The purpose of peripheral TCRbeta sequencing was to test whether ivuxolimab changed TCR sequence diversity and led to clonal T-cell expansion.

What the work shows at the level of the full study, not this receptor alone: Which antigens the clonally expanded peripheral T cells were specific for was not determined. After ivuxolimab, CD8+ T cells had more expanded clones than CD4+ T cells on average. In the 0.1-3.0 mg/kg groups, partial responders were among the patients with the lowest normalized peripheral clonal expansion, particularly in CD8+ T cells. At doses of 0.1 to 3.0 mg/kg, clonal expansion of both CD4+ and CD8+ T cells in blood was seen between baseline and week 6. Low levels of normalized T-cell clonal expansion were also seen in some patients who did not respond.

The trial excluded patients who had a history of autoimmune disease or were on systemic immunosuppression. In every dose cohort, peripheral blood was drawn for TCR sequencing at baseline, cycle 4 day 1, and cycle 7 day 1. Samples were obtained from an open-label, multicenter, first-in-human phase I dose-escalation trial of ivuxolimab. Adults with locally advanced or metastatic head and neck squamous cell, hepatocellular, melanoma or renal cell carcinoma were enrolled in the trial. Before TCR sequencing, CD4+ T cells and CD8+ T cells were sorted from peripheral blood as separate populations. The CDR3, from cysteine to phenylalanine, totals 15 residues. The entry retains the CDR3 DNA only, 45 bases that are in frame from base 1. For sequencing of the TCRbeta CDR3 region, genomic DNA was extracted from the sorted cells. TCRbeta CDR3 regions were sequenced using the immunoSEQ Assay. This immuneACCESS table, as held by TCRdb, lists in-frame sequences with V and J called but not all clones. Of the missing ones, under half trace to an unresolved V gene in checked studies; the others have no known cause. The sample table lists tens of thousands of clones, 84% of them with a count of one. The ten largest clones capture roughly a sixth of the sample.

Recombination connected TRBV21-1 to TRBJ2-5; TRBD2 is taken as the D call from the table, unchecked against the DNA. TRBV21-1 is termed a pseudogene. The sequenced sample was CD4+ or CD8+ T cells sorted from blood, obtained in a trial of the OX40 agonist ivuxolimab. This TCR derives from an adult with an advanced solid tumor such as melanoma, head and neck, liver or kidney cancer. The CDR3 sequence is CASSKALWRGETQYF. The nucleotide sequence reads TGTGCCAGCAGCAAAGCGCTTTGGAGGGGCGAGACCCAGTACTTC.